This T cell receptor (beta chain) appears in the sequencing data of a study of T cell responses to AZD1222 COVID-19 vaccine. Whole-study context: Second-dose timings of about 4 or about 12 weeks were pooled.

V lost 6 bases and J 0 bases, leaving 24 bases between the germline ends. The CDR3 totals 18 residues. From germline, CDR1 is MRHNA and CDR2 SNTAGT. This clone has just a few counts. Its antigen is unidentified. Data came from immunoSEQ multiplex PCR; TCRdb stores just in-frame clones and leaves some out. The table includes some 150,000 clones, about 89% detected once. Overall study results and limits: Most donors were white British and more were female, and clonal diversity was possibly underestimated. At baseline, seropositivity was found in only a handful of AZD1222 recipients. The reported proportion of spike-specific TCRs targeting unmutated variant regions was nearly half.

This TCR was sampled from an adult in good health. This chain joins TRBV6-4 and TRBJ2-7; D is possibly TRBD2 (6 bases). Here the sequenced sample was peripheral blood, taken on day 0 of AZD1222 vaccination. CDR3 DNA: TGTGCCAGCAGGCCATGGGGGGTCCAACTTACCAGCTCCTACGAGCAGTACTTC. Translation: CASRPWGVQLTSSYEQYF.